The present TCR beta chain was sequenced within a study of control samples from healthy donors and cancer patients (dated by TCRdb to the early 2020s). Clipping removes 5 bases from V and 1 base from J, with 10 as the unmatched junction base count. CDR1 SGHNT and CDR2 YYREEE are derived from the germline V gene (reference sequence). The CDR3 starts with the cysteine, ends with the phenylalanine, and has 16 residues. This entry keeps only the CDR3 DNA: 48 bases, framed from base 1. Libraries were constructed by the immunoSEQ multiplex PCR assay. In its TCRdb copy, this immuneACCESS table keeps in-frame sequences only and misses some clones. Where compared with another copy, unresolved V genes explain less than half of these, and the others have no known cause. The sample records 70,000 to 85,000 clones, around 83% of which are singletons. The top ten hold 11% of the sample. Points on this clone: It has no known antigen specificity. Base qualities are not at hand, and no much larger clone is one base apart.

This sequence was found in a man in his sixties with head and neck cancer. What was sequenced was PBMCs. The chain is assembled from TRBV5-4 and TRBJ1-1; TRBD1 agrees with 8 junctional bases. The CDR3 protein sequence reads: CASRYSGGSRNTEAFF. The DNA sequence is as follows: TGTGCCAGCAGGTATTCAGGGGGCTCGAGGAACACTGAAGCTTTCTTT.